The source of this T cell receptor (beta chain) is a study of post-analysis software for immune sequencing data. There are 15 residues in the CDR3. The J segment lost 5 bases and the V segment lost 6 bases, leaving 7 bases of the junction unmatched. Germline loops: CDR1 SGHTA, CDR2 FQGNSA. This clonotype has a single count. Its antigen is not known. Notes on the study in general: In patients, TRBV5-6, TRBV5-1 and TRBV20-1 belonged to four or five TRBV segments found more frequently than in controls. Normalized Chao1 diversity in multiple sclerosis patients fell significantly below that of controls. Strong same-batch co-clustering of samples appeared with F measure clustering.

The authors incorporated unique molecular identifiers into the TCR beta cDNA libraries. There were roughly 0.85 to 11 million T cells, and about 500,000 cDNA molecules came from them. TCRdb processed the PCR reads anew with MiXCR; each CDR3 protein has one entry. Of about 430,000 distinct CDR3 sequences listed, about 39% were seen once; the top ten hold approximately 7.6%. The gene calls are TRBV7-2 and TRBJ2-7; 13 nucleotides line up with TRBD2. Material: blood. This TCR derives from a girl aged 2 to 10 with multiple sclerosis. CDR3 protein: CASRRLAGGQDEQYF. The CDR3 DNA reads as TGTGCCAGCAGGAGACTAGCGGGGGGCCAGGACGAGCAGTACTTC.